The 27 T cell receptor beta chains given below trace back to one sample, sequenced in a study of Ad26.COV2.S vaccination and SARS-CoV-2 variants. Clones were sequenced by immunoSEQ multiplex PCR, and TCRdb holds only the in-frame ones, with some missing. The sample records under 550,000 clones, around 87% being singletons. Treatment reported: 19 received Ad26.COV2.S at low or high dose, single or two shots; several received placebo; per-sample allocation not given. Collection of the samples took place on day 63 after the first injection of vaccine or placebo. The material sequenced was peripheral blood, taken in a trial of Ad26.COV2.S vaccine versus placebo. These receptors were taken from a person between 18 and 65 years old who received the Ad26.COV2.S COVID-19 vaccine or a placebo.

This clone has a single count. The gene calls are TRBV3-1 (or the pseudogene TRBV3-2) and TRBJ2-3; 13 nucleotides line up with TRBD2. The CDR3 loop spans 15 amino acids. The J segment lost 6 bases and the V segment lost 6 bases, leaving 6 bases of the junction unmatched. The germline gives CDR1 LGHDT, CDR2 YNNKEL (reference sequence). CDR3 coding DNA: TGTGCCAGCAGTCAACTAGCGGGGGGGCTTGATACGCAGTATTTT. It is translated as CASSQLAGGLDTQYF.

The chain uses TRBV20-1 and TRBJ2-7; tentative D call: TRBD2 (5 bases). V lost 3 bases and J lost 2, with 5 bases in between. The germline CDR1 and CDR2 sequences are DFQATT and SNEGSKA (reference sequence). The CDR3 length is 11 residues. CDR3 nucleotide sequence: TGCAGTGCTAGGGGAGCCTACGAGCAGTACTTC. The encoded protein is CSARGAYEQYF.

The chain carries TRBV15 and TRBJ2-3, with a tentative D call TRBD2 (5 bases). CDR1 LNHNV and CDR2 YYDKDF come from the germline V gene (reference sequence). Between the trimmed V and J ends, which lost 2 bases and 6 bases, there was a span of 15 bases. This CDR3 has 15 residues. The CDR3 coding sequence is TGTGCCACCAGCAGAAGACCCTGGACTCGGGATACGCAGTATTTT. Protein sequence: CATSRRPWTRDTQYF.

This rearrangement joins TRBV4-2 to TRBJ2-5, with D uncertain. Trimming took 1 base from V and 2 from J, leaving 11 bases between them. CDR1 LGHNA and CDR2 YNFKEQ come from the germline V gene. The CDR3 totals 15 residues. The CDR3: CASSQAAVHQETQYF. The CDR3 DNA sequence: TGTGCCAGCAGCCAAGCTGCGGTCCATCAAGAGACCCAGTACTTC.

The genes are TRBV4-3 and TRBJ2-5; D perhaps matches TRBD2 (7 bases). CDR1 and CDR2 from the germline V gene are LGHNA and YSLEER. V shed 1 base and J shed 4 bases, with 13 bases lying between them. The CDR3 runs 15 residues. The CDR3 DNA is TGCGCCAGCAGCCAAGCTTGGGGAGGGGGAGAGACCCAGTACTTC. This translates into CASSQAWGGGETQYF.

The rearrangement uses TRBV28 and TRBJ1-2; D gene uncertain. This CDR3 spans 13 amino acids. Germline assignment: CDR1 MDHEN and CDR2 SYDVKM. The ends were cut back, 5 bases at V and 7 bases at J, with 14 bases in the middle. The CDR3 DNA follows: TGTGCCAGCAGTGGGAACCTGGTACTTGGCTACACCTTC. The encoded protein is CASSGNLVLGYTF.

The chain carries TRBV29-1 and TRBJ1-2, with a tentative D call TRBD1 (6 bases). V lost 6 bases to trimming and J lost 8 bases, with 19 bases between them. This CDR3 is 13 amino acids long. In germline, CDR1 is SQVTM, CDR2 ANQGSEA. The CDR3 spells CSVWEGDFKGYTF. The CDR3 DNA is TGCAGCGTCTGGGAGGGGGATTTTAAGGGCTACACCTTC.

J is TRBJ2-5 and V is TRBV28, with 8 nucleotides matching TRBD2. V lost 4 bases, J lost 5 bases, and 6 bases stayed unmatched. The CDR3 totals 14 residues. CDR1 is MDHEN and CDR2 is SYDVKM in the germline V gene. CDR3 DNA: TGTGCCAGCAGTTCCCATGGCGGGGGGGAGACCCAGTACTTC. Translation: CASSSHGGGETQYF.

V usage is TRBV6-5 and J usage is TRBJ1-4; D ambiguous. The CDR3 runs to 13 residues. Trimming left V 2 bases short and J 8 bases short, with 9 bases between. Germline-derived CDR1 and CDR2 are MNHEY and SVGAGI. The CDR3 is CASSYNKGEKLFF. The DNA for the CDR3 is TGTGCCAGCAGTTACAATAAAGGGGAAAAACTGTTTTTT.

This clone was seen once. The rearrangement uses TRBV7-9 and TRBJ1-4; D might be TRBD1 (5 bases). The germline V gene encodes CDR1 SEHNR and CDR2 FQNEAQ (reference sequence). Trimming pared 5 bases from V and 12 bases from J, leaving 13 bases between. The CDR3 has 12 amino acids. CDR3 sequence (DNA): TGTGCCAGCAGCACAGGTACCAGGGAACTGTTTTTT. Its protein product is CASSTGTRELFF.

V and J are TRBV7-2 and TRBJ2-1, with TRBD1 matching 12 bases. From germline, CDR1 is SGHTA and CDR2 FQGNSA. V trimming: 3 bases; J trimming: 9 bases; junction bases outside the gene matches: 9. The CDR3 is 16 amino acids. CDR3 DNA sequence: TGTGCCAGCAGCTTCCTGGGACAGGGGGCTCGATTTGAGCAGTTCTTC. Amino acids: CASSFLGQGARFEQFF.

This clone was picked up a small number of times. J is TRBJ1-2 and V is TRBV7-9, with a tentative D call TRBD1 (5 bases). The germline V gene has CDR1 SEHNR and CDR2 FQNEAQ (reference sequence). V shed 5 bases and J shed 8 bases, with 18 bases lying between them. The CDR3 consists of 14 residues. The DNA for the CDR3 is TGTGCCAGCAGCCTCCGGGATGGGGGAGGAGGCTACACCTTC. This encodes CASSLRDGGGGYTF. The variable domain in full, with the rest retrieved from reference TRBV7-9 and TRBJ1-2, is DTGVSQNPRHKITKRGQNVTFRCDPISEHNRLYWYRQTLGQGPEFLTYFQNEAQLEKSRLLSDRFSAERPKGSFSTLEIQRTEQGDSAMYLCASSLRDGGGGYTFGSGTRLTVV.

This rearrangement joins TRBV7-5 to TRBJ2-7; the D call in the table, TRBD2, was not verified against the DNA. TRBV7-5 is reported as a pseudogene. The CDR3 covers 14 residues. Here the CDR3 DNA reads TGTGTCAGAAGCCGCTTTGAGGGCCCCTACGAGCAGTACTTC. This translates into CVRSRFEGPYEQYF.

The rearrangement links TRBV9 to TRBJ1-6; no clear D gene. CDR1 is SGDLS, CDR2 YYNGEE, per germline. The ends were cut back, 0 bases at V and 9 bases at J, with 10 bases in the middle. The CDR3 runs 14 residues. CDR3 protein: CASSVEPGTSPLHF. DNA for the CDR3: TGTGCCAGCAGCGTAGAACCGGGAACTTCACCCCTCCACTTT.

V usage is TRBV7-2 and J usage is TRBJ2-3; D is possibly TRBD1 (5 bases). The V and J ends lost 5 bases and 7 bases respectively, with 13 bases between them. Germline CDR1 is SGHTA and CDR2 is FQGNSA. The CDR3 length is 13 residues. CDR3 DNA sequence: TGTGCCAGCAGCCCGAAGACAGAGTATACGCAGTATTTT. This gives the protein CASSPKTEYTQYF.

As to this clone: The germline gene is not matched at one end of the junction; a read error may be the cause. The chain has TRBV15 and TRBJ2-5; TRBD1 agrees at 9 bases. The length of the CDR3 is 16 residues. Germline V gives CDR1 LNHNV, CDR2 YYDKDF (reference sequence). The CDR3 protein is CATNRGSTGGRETQYF. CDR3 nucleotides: TGTGCCACCAACAGAGGGTCCACAGGGGGCCGGGAGACCCAGTACTTC.

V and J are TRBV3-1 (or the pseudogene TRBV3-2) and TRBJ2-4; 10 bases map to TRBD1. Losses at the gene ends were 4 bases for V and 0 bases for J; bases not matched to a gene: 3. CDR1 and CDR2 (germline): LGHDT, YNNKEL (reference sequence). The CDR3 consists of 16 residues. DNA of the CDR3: TGTGCCAGCAGCCGGGGACAGGGGCTAGCCAAAAACATTCAGTACTTC. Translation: CASSRGQGLAKNIQYF.

The CDR3 DNA reads TGTGCCAGTTACAGGGGCCCGAACACCGGGGAGCTGTTTTTT. Its translation is CASYRGPNTGELFF. The J gene is TRBJ2-2, the V gene TRBV2; 7 positions agree with TRBD1. The CDR3 runs 14 residues. V was pared by 9 bases and J by 0 bases, with 4 bases of the junction left unmatched. CDR1 and CDR2 from the germline V gene are SNHLY and FYNNEI.

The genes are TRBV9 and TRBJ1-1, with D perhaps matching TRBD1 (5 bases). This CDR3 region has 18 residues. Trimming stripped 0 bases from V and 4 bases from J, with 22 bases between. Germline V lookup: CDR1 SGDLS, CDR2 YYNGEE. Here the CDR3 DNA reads TGTGCCAGCAGCGTAGAATCCAGGGCTTTTAATCTGGTCACTGAAGCTTTCTTT. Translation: CASSVESRAFNLVTEAFF. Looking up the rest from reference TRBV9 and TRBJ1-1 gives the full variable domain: DSGVTQTPKHLITATGQRVTLRCSPRSGDLSVYWYQQSLDQGLQFLIQYYNGEERAKGNILERFSAQQFPDLHSELNLSSLELGDSALYFCASSVESRAFNLVTEAFFGQGTRLTVV.

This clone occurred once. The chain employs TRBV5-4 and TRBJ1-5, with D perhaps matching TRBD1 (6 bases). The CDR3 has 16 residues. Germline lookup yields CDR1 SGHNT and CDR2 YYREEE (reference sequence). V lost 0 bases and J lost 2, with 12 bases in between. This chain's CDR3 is CASSLGGSGGNQPQHF. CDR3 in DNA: TGTGCCAGCAGCTTGGGAGGGTCAGGGGGCAATCAGCCCCAGCATTTT. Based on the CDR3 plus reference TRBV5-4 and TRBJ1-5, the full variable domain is ETGVTQSPTHLIKTRGQQVTLRCSSQSGHNTVSWYQQALGQGPQFIFQYYREEENGRGNFPPRFSGLQFPNYSSELNVNALELDDSALYLCASSLGGSGGNQPQHFGDGTRLSIL.

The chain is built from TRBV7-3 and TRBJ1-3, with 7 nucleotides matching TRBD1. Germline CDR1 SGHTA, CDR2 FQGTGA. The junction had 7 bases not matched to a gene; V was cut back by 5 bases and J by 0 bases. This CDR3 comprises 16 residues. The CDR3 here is CASSVGQPDSGNTIYF. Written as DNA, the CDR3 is TGTGCCAGCAGCGTGGGACAGCCCGACTCTGGAAACACCATATATTTT.

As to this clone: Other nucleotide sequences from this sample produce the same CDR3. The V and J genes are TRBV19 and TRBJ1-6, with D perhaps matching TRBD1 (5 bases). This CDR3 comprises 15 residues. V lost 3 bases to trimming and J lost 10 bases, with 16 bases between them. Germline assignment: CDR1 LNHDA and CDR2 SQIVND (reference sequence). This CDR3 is CASSIGGQGESPLHF. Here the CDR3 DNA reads TGTGCCAGTAGTATCGGAGGGCAGGGAGAGTCACCCCTCCACTTT.

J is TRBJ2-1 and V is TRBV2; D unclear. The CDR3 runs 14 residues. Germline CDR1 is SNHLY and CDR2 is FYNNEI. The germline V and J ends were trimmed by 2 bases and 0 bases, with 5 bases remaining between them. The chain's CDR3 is CASSETGSYNEQFF. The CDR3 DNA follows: TGTGCCAGCAGTGAAACGGGCTCCTACAATGAGCAGTTCTTC.

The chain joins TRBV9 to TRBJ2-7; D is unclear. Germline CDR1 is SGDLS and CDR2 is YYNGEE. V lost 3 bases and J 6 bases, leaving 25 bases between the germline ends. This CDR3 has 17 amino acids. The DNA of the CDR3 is TGTGCCAGCAGCGCCCGGCTAAAGAGGACCCGAGGACCCGAGCAGTACTTC. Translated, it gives CASSARLKRTRGPEQYF.

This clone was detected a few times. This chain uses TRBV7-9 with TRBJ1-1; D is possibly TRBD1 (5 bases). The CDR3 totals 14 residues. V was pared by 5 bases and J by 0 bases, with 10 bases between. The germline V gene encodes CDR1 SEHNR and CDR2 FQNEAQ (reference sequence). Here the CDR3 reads CASSKGRVNTEAFF. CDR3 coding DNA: TGTGCCAGCAGCAAGGGACGGGTGAACACTGAAGCTTTCTTT.

In nucleotides, the CDR3 is TGTGCCAGCAGTAATAGCAATCAGCCCCAGCATTTT. Amino acid sequence: CASSNSNQPQHF. This sequence joins TRBV12-3 or TRBV12-4 and TRBJ1-5; D unclear. The ends were cut back, 5 bases at V and 0 bases at J, with 2 bases in the middle. There are 12 residues in the CDR3.

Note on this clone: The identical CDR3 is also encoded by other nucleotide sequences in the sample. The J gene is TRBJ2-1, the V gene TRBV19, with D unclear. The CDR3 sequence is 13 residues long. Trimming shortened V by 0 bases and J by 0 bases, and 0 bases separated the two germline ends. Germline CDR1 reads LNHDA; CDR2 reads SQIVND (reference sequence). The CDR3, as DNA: TGTGCCAGTAGTATAGACTCCTACAATGAGCAGTTCTTC. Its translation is CASSIDSYNEQFF.